This TCR beta chain was captured by sequencing in a study of T cell repertoires in cytomegalovirus infection. This clonotype was recorded a few times. Its antigen is unknown. Per germline, CDR1 SQVTM and CDR2 ANQGSEA. V lost 1 base and J lost 5, with 14 bases in between. The CDR3 contains 15 residues. TCRdb re-called the reads through MiXCR, storing one row per CDR3 protein. The repertoire consists of some 600,000 distinct CDR3 sequences, with 20% to 25% occurring once and the leading ten covering 6.5% to 10%. Notes on the study in general: Clonotype analysis showed dominance of the ex vivo response by HLA-C-restricted CMV-specific TCR beta clonotypes.

This receptor was identified in a human donor in good health (CMV status not recorded). Some clones in this sample may be carry-over from other donors' samples. The chain carries TRBV29-1 and TRBJ2-2, with D possibly called TRBD1 or TRBD2 (7 bases each). The sample taken for sequencing was CD8+ T cells from PBMCs. The CDR3: CSVEGQGGATGELFF. The CDR3 DNA sequence: TGCAGCGTTGAAGGACAGGGAGGGGCAACCGGGGAGCTGTTTTTT.